The rows below give T cell receptor beta chains drawn from one sample of a study of spatial heterogeneity in lung cancer. Each CDR3 protein gets one entry after TCRdb re-called the 5' RACE reads with MiXCR. Of fewer than 25,000 distinct CDR3 sequences in the sample, around 3.2% are singletons; the top ten hold more than 25%. The material was PBMCs, obtained at surgery. Receptor source: a female donor with early-stage non-small cell lung cancer. Each CDR3 is given with its conserved first and last residue. The D gene is left open where the match is weak. Some rows have no size entry. The others give once, few or many, or a class for an expanded clone.

>TRBJ1-5|many|TRBV20-1|NA
TGCAGTGCTAGTTTCGTGCCCGATAGCAATCAGCCCCAGCATTTT
CSASFVPDSNQPQHF
>TRBJ2-3|many|TRBV30|NA
TGTGCCTGGTCCTCTGGACAGATCCTCACAGATACGCAGTATTTT
CAWSSGQILTDTQYF
>TRBJ2-1|many|TRBV5-1|TRBD1
TGCGCCAGCAGCTTGGGCCCCTCAGGGGGCGGCAACAATGAGCAGTTCTTC
CASSLGPSGGGNNEQFF
>TRBJ2-1|many|TRBV12-3/TRBV12-4|NA
TGTGCCAGCAGTAATACCTTGGGGGGTGAGCAGTTCTTC
CASSNTLGGEQFF
>TRBJ1-1|NA|TRBV30|TRBD1
TGTGCCTGGAGTCCGGGACAGGGGGTCTCTGAAGCTTTCTTT
CAWSPGQGVSEAFF
>TRBJ2-7|once|TRBV10-3|NA
TGTGCCATCAGTGACAGTTTGCTCACTTACGAGCAGTACTTC
CAISDSLLTYEQYF
>TRBJ2-7|few|TRBV6-1|NA
TGTGCCAGCAGTGTCCAGCCCCTGGAGCAGTACTTC
CASSVQPLEQYF
>TRBJ1-1|many|TRBV29-1|NA
TGCAGCGTTACCGGGGCCGCCATGGGCACTGAAGCTTTCTTT
CSVTGAAMGTEAFF
>TRBJ2-3|many|TRBV14|NA
TGTGCCAGCAGTCAAAGTGGGGGCGGTACGCAGTATTTT
CASSQSGGGTQYF
>TRBJ2-7|many|TRBV24-1|TRBD1
TGTGCCACCAGTGGAAGACAGGGGCGACCCCAGTACTTC
CATSGRQGRPQYF
>TRBJ2-2|many|TRBV12-3/TRBV12-4|NA
TGTGCCAGCAGTTTGGGGTCCGGGGAGCTGTTTTTT
CASSLGSGELFF
>TRBJ2-7|many|TRBV28|TRBD2
TGTGCCAGCAGCCCTGCTTTTGCGGTCGGGGGGTACGAGCAGTACTTC
CASSPAFAVGGYEQYF
>TRBJ1-5|hyperexpanded|TRBV2|NA
TGTGCCAGCAGTGATTTCGGGGACTATCAGCCCCAGCATTTT
CASSDFGDYQPQHF
>TRBJ2-2|many|TRBV11-2|TRBD1
TGTGCCAGCAGCTACGGGACAGGAGCCGGGGAGCTGTTTTTT
CASSYGTGAGELFF
>TRBJ2-1|NA|TRBV7-2|NA
TGTGCCAGCAGCTTAGCCCCCCTAACGGACAATGAGCAGTTCTTC
CASSLAPLTDNEQFF
>TRBJ2-7|many|TRBV4-2|TRBD2
TGTGCCAGCAGCCAAGTCTATGGCGGGAGTAACTACGAGCAGTACTTC
CASSQVYGGSNYEQYF
>TRBJ2-1|many|TRBV18|TRBD1
TGTGCCAGCTCCCTAGGACAGGGTTCCTACAATGAGCAGTTCTTC
CASSLGQGSYNEQFF
>TRBJ2-7|many|TRBV7-2|TRBD2
TGTGCCAGCAGCCGCAGGACTAGCGGCAGTCGTGAGCAGTACTTC
CASSRRTSGSREQYF
>TRBJ2-4|few|TRBV5-3|NA
TGTGCCAGAAGCTTGGCCAGGGCCAAAAACATTCAGTACTTC
CARSLARAKNIQYF
>TRBJ1-6|many|TRBV30|NA
TGTGCCTGGAGCCCTAAGGGAAGACCCCTCCACTTT
CAWSPKGRPLHF
>TRBJ1-4|many|TRBV24-1|TRBD1
TGTGCCACCAGCCGGGGACAGGGGAATGAAAAACTGTTTTTT
CATSRGQGNEKLFF
>TRBJ1-3|many|TRBV5-1|NA
TGCGCCAGCAGCTTGTCCGGAAACACCATATATTTT
CASSLSGNTIYF
>TRBJ2-7|many|TRBV7-8|NA
TGTGCCAGCAGCTACCAGGCCGAGCAGTACTTC
CASSYQAEQYF
>TRBJ2-3|many|TRBV28|TRBD2
TGTGCCAGCACATATATTGGGCGGGAGTTCTCAGATACGCAGTATTTT
CASTYIGREFSDTQYF
>TRBJ2-5|many|TRBV29-1|TRBD1
TGCAGCGTCGGACAGGGGACTGGGGAGACCCAGTACTTC
CSVGQGTGETQYF
>TRBJ1-3|many|TRBV5-1|NA
TGCGCCAGCAGCCTCAGGTTGATATCGGAGTCAGGAAACACCATATATTTT
CASSLRLISESGNTIYF
>TRBJ1-5|many|TRBV3-1|NA
TGTGCCAGCAGCGTGAGGAGGAATCAGCCCCAGCATTTT
CASSVRRNQPQHF
>TRBJ2-1|many|TRBV11-2|TRBD2
TGTGCCAGCAGCTTAGCCGCTAGCGGGAGCCATGAGCAGTTCTTC
CASSLAASGSHEQFF
>TRBJ1-5|many|TRBV4-2|NA
TGTGCCAGCAGCCAAGAAGGCCAGGGAGGGCAGCCCCAGCATTTT
CASSQEGQGGQPQHF
>TRBJ1-1|many|TRBV7-9|NA
TGTGCCAGCAGCTTGGCAGGGGCTTCGGTGACTGAAGCTTTCTTT
CASSLAGASVTEAFF
>TRBJ2-3|many|TRBV9|NA
TGTGCCAGCACCCCAGAGGGGGGGGAGCTGAGCGCAGATACGCAGTATTTT
CASTPEGGELSADTQYF
>TRBJ1-3|many|TRBV11-2|NA
TGTGCCAGCAGCCCCCGGATTTCTGGAAACACCATATATTTT
CASSPRISGNTIYF
>TRBJ2-5|many|TRBV18|TRBD1
TGTGCCAGCTCACGGGACAGAAACGGGGAGACCCAGTACTTC
CASSRDRNGETQYF
>TRBJ2-5|many|TRBV11-3|TRBD1
TGTGCCACTTCCAGGGGGACACAAGAGACCCAGTACTTC
CATSRGTQETQYF
>TRBJ2-3|many|TRBV7-6|TRBD2
TGTGCCAGCAGCTCCGGACTAGCGGGAGCTGTTACGCAGTATTTT
CASSSGLAGAVTQYF
>TRBJ2-7|many|TRBV27|NA
TGTGCCAGCGGCCCGGGACCCGGCGAGCAGTACTTC
CASGPGPGEQYF
>TRBJ1-1|many|TRBV29-1|NA
TGCAGCGTCAGGGGTACTGAAGCTTTCTTT
CSVRGTEAFF
>TRBJ2-3|many|TRBV20-1|TRBD2
TGCAGTGTAAAAACCGGGACTAGGGGCAGCACAGATACGCAGTATTTT
CSVKTGTRGSTDTQYF
>TRBJ1-5|many|TRBV7-8|NA
TGTGCCAGCAGCCCCACCCGGGTATGGGGGTTTAATCAGCCCCAGCATTTT
CASSPTRVWGFNQPQHF
>TRBJ1-4|many|TRBV7-9|TRBD1
TGTGCCAGCAGTTGGACAGGGGGCGGTGAAAAACTGTTTTTT
CASSWTGGGEKLFF
>TRBJ2-1|many|TRBV9|NA
TGTGCCAGCAGCGTAGGCGGAGACAATGAGCAGTTCTTC
CASSVGGDNEQFF
>TRBJ2-5|many|TRBV10-3|NA
TGTGCCATCAGTGGGGGCAACCGGGAGACCCAGTACTTC
CAISGGNRETQYF
>TRBJ2-5|few|TRBV6-5|TRBD1
TGTGCCAGCAGTTACTCGGGGACAGGGGACGAGACCCAGTACTTC
CASSYSGTGDETQYF
>TRBJ2-1|many|TRBV4-1|TRBD2
TGCGCCAGCAGCCAAGTATCGGGACTAGCGGGCAACAATGAGCAGTTCTTC
CASSQVSGLAGNNEQFF
>TRBJ2-1|many|TRBV20-1|NA
TGCAGTGCTACCTCCTACAATGAGCAGTTCTTC
CSATSYNEQFF
>TRBJ1-3|many|TRBV20-1|NA
TGCAGTGCTAGCTCGGGTTCTTTCCGGGGCACCATATATTTT
CSASSGSFRGTIYF
>TRBJ2-2|many|TRBV27|NA
TGTGCCAGCAGTTTAACCCAGGGGAACACCGGGGAGCTGTTTTTT
CASSLTQGNTGELFF
>TRBJ1-1|medium-sized|TRBV15|NA
TGTGCCACCAGCAGAGGTCTAGCGGCTATGAACACTGAAGCTTTCTTT
CATSRGLAAMNTEAFF
>TRBJ2-7|many|TRBV15|NA
TGTGCCACCAGCAGAGATTTTCCCTTTTCCTACGAGCAGTACTTC
CATSRDFPFSYEQYF
>TRBJ1-2|many|TRBV29-1|NA
TGCAGCGTTGAGTCCGCTACGGGATTAACTAACTATGGCTACACCTTC
CSVESATGLTNYGYTF
>TRBJ1-5|many|TRBV2|NA
TGTGCCAGCAGACGCTGGGGGGATAGCAATCAGCCCCAGCATTTT
CASRRWGDSNQPQHF
>TRBJ2-3|many|TRBV4-1|NA
TGCGCCAGCAGCCACGCAGATACGCAGTATTTT
CASSHADTQYF
>TRBJ2-2|many|TRBV5-1|TRBD2
TGCGCCAGCAGCTTGGAATCGGGCGGGAGTGGCACCGGGGAGCTGTTTTTT
CASSLESGGSGTGELFF
>TRBJ2-7|few|TRBV20-1|TRBD2
TGCAGTGCTAGAGATCCCCTAGCGGCCCCCTGGGAGCAGTACTTC
CSARDPLAAPWEQYF
>TRBJ1-5|medium-sized|TRBV29-1|NA
TGCAGCGTCTCGCAGGGAAATAGCAATCAGCCCCAGCATTTT
CSVSQGNSNQPQHF
>TRBJ2-7|many|TRBV5-1|TRBD2
TGCGCCAGCAGCTTAACCGGGACTAGCTACTACGAGCAGTACTTC
CASSLTGTSYYEQYF
>TRBJ1-2|many|TRBV9|TRBD1
TGTGCCAGCAGCGTTGAAAAGTACGAGGGGGCTGGTAACTATGGCTACACCTTC
CASSVEKYEGAGNYGYTF